This T cell receptor beta chain was captured in a study of cytomegalovirus exposure and HLA in healthy donors. TCRdb's table, derived via immunoSEQ multiplex PCR, lists solely in-frame clones and lacks some. The sample lists about 60,000 clones; around 90% were seen once. Study findings and constraints: High specificity and sensitivity for cytomegalovirus status were reported for the classifier. It was approximately 170 TCR beta chains that were listed as cytomegalovirus-associated.

Germline V gene lookup returns CDR1 MGHRA and CDR2 YSYEKL. CDR3 length equals 17 residues. Trimming removed 1 base from V and 3 bases from J, with 16 bases in between. As to this clone: What it binds is not known.

The chain uses TRBV4-1 and TRBJ1-3, with D possibly matching TRBD1 (6 bases). This TCR derives from a young man in good health and CMV-seronegative. Material: PBMCs. The CDR3 spells CASSQGPIPDSGNTIYF. CDR3 DNA: TGCGCCAGCAGCCAAGGACCGATTCCGGACAGTGGAAACACCATATATTTT.